The following is a TCR beta chain sequence with its context. At one end the junction does not follow the germline gene, possibly because of a read error. These data come from a study of neoadjuvant anti-PD-1 for oral cavity cancer. Cohort: HPV-negative, locally advanced oral cavity squamous cell carcinoma patients. The germline CDR1 and CDR2 sequences are SGHTA and FQGTGA. CDR3 size: 13 residues. Profiled with immunoSEQ multiplex PCR; TCRdb holds only in-frame clones, not every one. The sample shows over 14,000 clones, 60% to 80% of them seen only once. The receptor was isolated from a person aged 35-80 years with oral cavity squamous cell carcinoma. This sample comprised PBMCs, obtained before nivolumab (anti-PD-1) treatment. This sequence joins TRBV7-3 and TRBJ1-2; weak D call: TRBD1 (6 bases). Here the CDR3 DNA reads TGTGCCAGCAGCTTAACCGCTGGGCAGGGGCCGACATTC. Its protein product is CASSLTAGQGPTF.